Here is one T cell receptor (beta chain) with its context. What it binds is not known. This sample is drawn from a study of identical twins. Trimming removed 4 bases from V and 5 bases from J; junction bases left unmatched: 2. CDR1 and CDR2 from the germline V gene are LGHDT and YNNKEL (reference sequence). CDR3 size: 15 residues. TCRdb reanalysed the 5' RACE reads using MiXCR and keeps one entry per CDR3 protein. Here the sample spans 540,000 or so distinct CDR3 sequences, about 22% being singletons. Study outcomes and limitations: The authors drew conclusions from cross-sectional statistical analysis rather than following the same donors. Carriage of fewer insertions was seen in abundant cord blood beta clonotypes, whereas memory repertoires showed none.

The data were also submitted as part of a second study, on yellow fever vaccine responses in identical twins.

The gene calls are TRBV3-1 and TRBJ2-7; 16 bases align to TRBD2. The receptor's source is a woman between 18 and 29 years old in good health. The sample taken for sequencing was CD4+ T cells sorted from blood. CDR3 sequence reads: CASSPGTSGRDEQYF. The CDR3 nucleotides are TGTGCCAGCAGCCCCGGGACTAGCGGGAGGGACGAGCAGTACTTC.